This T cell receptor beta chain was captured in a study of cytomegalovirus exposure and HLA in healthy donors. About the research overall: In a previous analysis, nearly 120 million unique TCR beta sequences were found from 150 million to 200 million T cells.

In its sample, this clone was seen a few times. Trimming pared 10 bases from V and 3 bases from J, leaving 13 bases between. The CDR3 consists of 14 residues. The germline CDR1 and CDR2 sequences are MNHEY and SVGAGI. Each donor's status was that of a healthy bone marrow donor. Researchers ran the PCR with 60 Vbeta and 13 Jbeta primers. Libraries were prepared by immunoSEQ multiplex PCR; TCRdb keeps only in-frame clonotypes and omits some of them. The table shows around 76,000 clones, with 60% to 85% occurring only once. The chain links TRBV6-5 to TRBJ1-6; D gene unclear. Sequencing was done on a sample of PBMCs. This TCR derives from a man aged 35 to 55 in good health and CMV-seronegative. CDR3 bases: TGTGCCACCCATCGGGGTAACTATAATTCACCCCTCCACTTT. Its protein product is CATHRGNYNSPLHF.